This T cell receptor beta chain stems from a study of regulatory T cells in long-lasting Graves disease. Study at large: Antithyroid drugs had been given to newly diagnosed Graves' patients for under 3 months. Study conclusions and caveats: Persistent disease exhibited a predilection for TRBV28, TRBJ1-2 and TRBJ2-5.

Arm-PCR of CDR3 regions with iRepertoire HTBI primers generated TCR beta libraries. Using its own MiXCR run on the multiplex PCR reads, TCRdb lists one record per CDR3 protein. The data hold more than 350,000 distinct CDR3 sequences, with just under 15% observed a single time. The germline CDR1 and CDR2 sequences are SEHNR and FQNEAQ (reference sequence). The CDR3 spans 15 residues. V lost 5 bases and J 0 bases, leaving 8 bases between the germline ends. In regard to this clonotype: No antigen is known for it.

Time point meaning: newly diagnosed GD, antithyroid drugs for less than 3 months. PBMC RNA was the source of the TCR library. An endocrinology department located in Xi'an, China, was where the patients came from. Staff drew approximately 9.3 milliliters of peripheral blood into EDTA tubes. The sample was also linked to a second study, of T cells in Graves' hyperthyroidism and ophthalmopathy.

The input for sequencing was peripheral blood mononuclear cells (PBMCs), taken at new diagnosis, from a patient treated with antithyroid drugs. The V call is TRBV7-9, the J call TRBJ2-6; no reliable D call. The sequence came from a woman in her twenties or thirties with Graves disease. The DNA of the CDR3 is TGTGCCAGCAGCCGACGGAACTCTGGGGCCAACGTCCTGACTTTC. Amino acids: CASSRRNSGANVLTF.